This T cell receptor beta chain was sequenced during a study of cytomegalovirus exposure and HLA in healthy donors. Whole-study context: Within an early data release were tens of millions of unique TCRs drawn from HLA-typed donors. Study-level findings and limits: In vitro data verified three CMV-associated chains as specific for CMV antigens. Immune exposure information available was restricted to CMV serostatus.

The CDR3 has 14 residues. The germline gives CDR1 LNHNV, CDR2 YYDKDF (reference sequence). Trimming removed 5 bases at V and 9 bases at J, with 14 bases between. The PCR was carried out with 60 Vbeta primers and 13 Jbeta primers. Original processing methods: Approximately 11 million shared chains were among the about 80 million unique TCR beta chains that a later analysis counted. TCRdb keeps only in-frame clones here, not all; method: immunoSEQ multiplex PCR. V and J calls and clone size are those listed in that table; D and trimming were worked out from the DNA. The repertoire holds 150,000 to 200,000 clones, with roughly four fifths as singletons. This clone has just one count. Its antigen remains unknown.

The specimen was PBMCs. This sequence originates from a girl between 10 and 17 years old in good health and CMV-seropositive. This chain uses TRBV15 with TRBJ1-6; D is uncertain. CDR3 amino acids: CATSLVELTSPLHF. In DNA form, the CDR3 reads TGTGCCACCAGCTTAGTGGAGCTGACTTCACCCCTCCACTTT.